This T cell receptor beta chain was identified in a study of T cell responses to AZD1222 COVID-19 vaccine. Whole-study results and caveats: Sampling that yielded the repertoires occurred only after the peak T cell response.

Produced via immunoSEQ multiplex PCR; TCRdb's table is partial and in-frame only. The repertoire holds 45,000 to 55,000 clones, with around 80% as singletons. The germline V gene has CDR1 SGHTA and CDR2 FQGTGA. This CDR3 comprises 15 residues. With V trimmed by 6 bases and J by 5 bases, 10 bases remained unmatched. For this clone: No antigen is known for it.

The TCR originated in an adult in good health. Material: peripheral blood, obtained on day 0 of AZD1222 vaccination. The rearrangement uses TRBV7-3 and TRBJ2-1; TRBD1 matches 7 bases. The CDR3 here is CASSFRQGTHNEQFF. CDR3 nucleotide sequence: TGTGCCAGCAGTTTTCGACAGGGTACCCACAATGAGCAGTTCTTC.